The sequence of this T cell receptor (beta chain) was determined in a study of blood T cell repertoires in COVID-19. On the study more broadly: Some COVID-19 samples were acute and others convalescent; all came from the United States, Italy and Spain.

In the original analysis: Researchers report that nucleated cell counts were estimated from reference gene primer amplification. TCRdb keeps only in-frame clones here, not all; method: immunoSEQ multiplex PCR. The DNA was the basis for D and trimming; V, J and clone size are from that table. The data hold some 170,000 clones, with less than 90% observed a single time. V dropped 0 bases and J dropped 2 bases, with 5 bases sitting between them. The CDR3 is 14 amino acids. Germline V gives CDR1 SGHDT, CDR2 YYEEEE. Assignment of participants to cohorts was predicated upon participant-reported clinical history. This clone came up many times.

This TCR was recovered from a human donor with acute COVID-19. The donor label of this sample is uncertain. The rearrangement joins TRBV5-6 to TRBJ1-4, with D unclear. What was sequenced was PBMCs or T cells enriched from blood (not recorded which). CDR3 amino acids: CASSLVGTNEKLFF. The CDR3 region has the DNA TGTGCCAGCAGCTTGGTCGGTACTAATGAAAAACTGTTTTTT.